Listed below are T cell receptor beta chains from one sample, sequenced in a study of blood T cell repertoires in COVID-19. The assay was immunoSEQ multiplex PCR, and TCRdb's table has in-frame clones only and misses some. The table lists approximately 230,000 clones, roughly three quarters of them singletons. The sequenced sample was peripheral blood. The receptors originated from a woman aged 40 to 55 with active or convalescent COVID-19. The CDR3 runs from the conserved cysteine through the conserved F or W. Each record gives: J gene, D gene, clone size, CDR3 length, V gene, CDR3 DNA, CDR3 protein. D genes are given only for firm matches. The size field is filled for only some rows; it gives once, few, many or a size class.

J gene: TRBJ2-5
D gene: .
clone size: .
CDR3 length: 15
V gene: TRBV5-1
CDR3 DNA: TGCGCCAGCAGCTTAGGGACTCAAACGGCAGAGACCCAGTACTTC
CDR3 protein: CASSLGTQTAETQYF

J gene: TRBJ2-1
D gene: TRBD2
clone size: .
CDR3 length: 15
V gene: TRBV9
CDR3 DNA: TGTGCCAGCAGCGCAGGACTAGCGGGGGGCTTTGAGCAGTTCTTC
CDR3 protein: CASSAGLAGGFEQFF

J gene: TRBJ1-1
D gene: TRBD1
clone size: few
CDR3 length: 15
V gene: TRBV6-5
CDR3 DNA: TGTGCCAGCAGCCCCCAGGGACAGGTGAACACTGAAGCTTTCTTT
CDR3 protein: CASSPQGQVNTEAFF

J gene: TRBJ2-5
D gene: .
clone size: few
CDR3 length: 14
V gene: TRBV5-6
CDR3 DNA: TGTGCCAGCAGCCCAGGAGGGCTTGTGAAGACCCAGTACTTC
CDR3 protein: CASSPGGLVKTQYF

J gene: TRBJ2-3
D gene: TRBD2
clone size: .
CDR3 length: 16
V gene: TRBV7-3
CDR3 DNA: TGTGCCAGCAGCTTGGGACTAGCGGGGGGAGCAGATACGCAGTATTTT
CDR3 protein: CASSLGLAGGADTQYF

J gene: TRBJ1-2
D gene: .
clone size: few
CDR3 length: 14
V gene: TRBV28
CDR3 DNA: TGTGCCAGCGAAGTGGTGGGGGCAACCTATGGCTACACCTTC
CDR3 protein: CASEVVGATYGYTF

J gene: TRBJ1-6
D gene: .
clone size: .
CDR3 length: 14
V gene: TRBV7-3
CDR3 DNA: TGTGCCAGCAGCTTTTCGCGCTATAATTCACCCCTCCACTTT
CDR3 protein: CASSFSRYNSPLHF

J gene: TRBJ2-5
D gene: TRBD2
clone size: .
CDR3 length: 18
V gene: TRBV5-1
CDR3 DNA: TGCGCCAGCAGAACCGGGACTAGCGGGGACCTCTGGGGAGAGACCCAGTACTTC
CDR3 protein: CASRTGTSGDLWGETQYF

J gene: TRBJ2-3
D gene: TRBD2
clone size: .
CDR3 length: 17
V gene: TRBV20-1
CDR3 DNA: TGCAGTGCTAGTCCATCTCTAGCGGGGGGTAGCACAGATACGCAGTATTTT
CDR3 protein: CSASPSLAGGSTDTQYF

J gene: TRBJ1-2
D gene: .
clone size: .
CDR3 length: 15
V gene: TRBV4-2
CDR3 DNA: TGTGCCAGCAGCCTGCGCGAGGGGGGGAACTATGGCTACACCTTC
CDR3 protein: CASSLREGGNYGYTF

J gene: TRBJ1-1
D gene: TRBD1
clone size: once
CDR3 length: 14
V gene: TRBV5-1
CDR3 DNA: TGCGCCAGCAGCTTGGCAGGGGGCGGCACTGAAGCTTTCTTT
CDR3 protein: CASSLAGGGTEAFF

J gene: TRBJ2-5
D gene: .
clone size: .
CDR3 length: 15
V gene: TRBV28
CDR3 DNA: TGTGCCAGCAGCGCAGGGATTCAGTACCAAGAGACCCAGTACTTC
CDR3 protein: CASSAGIQYQETQYF